A selection of T cell receptor beta chains follows, all from one sample in a study of CD8 T cells in Susac syndrome. TCRdb re-called the immunoSEQ multiplex PCR reads through MiXCR, storing one row per CDR3 protein. The profile shows approximately 160,000 distinct CDR3 sequences, 95% to 96% of them singletons. The source material was CD4+ T cells from PBMCs. The receptors originated from a human donor with Susac syndrome. Both conserved end residues are part of each CDR3. D genes are given only for firm matches. Clone size is stated in some rows and not others, as once, few, many or a class when expanded.

size	V	D	J	length	CDR3	DNA
-	TRBV7-9	-	TRBJ2-3	15	CASSSNVETTDTQYF	TGTGCCAGCAGCTCCAATGTGGAGACCACAGATACGCAGTATTTT
few	TRBV7-2	-	TRBJ1-2	12	CASSLVKGGYTF	TGTGCCAGCAGCTTAGTTAAAGGTGGCTACACCTTC
once	TRBV4-2	TRBD1	TRBJ2-2	16	CASSQDTDRATGELFF	TGTGCCAGCAGCCAAGACACCGACAGGGCTACCGGGGAGCTGTTTTTT
-	TRBV6-5	-	TRBJ2-7	12	CASTSTTYEQYF	TGTGCCAGCACCTCGACCACCTACGAGCAGTACTTC
once	TRBV7-8	-	TRBJ2-1	15	CASSYPRGPYNEQFF	TGTGCCAGCAGCTACCCTCGCGGCCCCTACAATGAGCAGTTCTTC
-	TRBV30	TRBD2	TRBJ2-1	15	CAWKAGGPSYNEQFF	TGTGCCTGGAAAGCGGGAGGGCCCTCCTACAATGAGCAGTTCTTC
-	TRBV20-1	TRBD1	TRBJ2-7	14	CSASDPTGEYEQYF	TGCAGTGCTAGCGACCCGACAGGGGAATACGAGCAGTACTTC
-	TRBV19	-	TRBJ1-4	12	CASSPIGEKLFF	TGTGCCAGTAGTCCCATCGGTGAAAAACTGTTTTTT
-	TRBV9	-	TRBJ2-1	17	CASSTPTLVSGYNEQFF	TGTGCCAGCAGCACCCCTACCTTGGTTAGCGGCTACAATGAGCAGTTCTTC
once	TRBV4-3	-	TRBJ2-1	17	CASSQGPQGTRYNEQFF	TGCGCCAGCAGCCAAGGTCCCCAGGGAACCCGTTACAATGAGCAGTTCTTC
-	TRBV29-1	-	TRBJ1-3	12	CSVEYPGNTIYF	TGCAGCGTTGAATATCCTGGAAACACCATATATTTT
-	TRBV27	-	TRBJ2-5	17	CASRRHARVLAQETQYF	TGTGCCAGCAGACGACACGCCAGGGTGTTAGCCCAAGAGACCCAGTACTTC
once	TRBV19	TRBD1	TRBJ2-3	15	CASRYGTGLTDTQYF	TGTGCCAGTAGGTACGGGACAGGGCTGACAGATACGCAGTATTTT
once	TRBV3-1	TRBD1	TRBJ1-1	14	CASSHERTGAEAFF	TGTGCCAGCAGCCACGAAAGGACAGGAGCCGAAGCTTTCTTT
-	TRBV7-9	-	TRBJ2-7	14	CASSLGGSDGEQYF	TGTGCCAGCAGCTTAGGGGGTAGCGATGGCGAGCAGTACTTC
-	TRBV3-1	-	TRBJ2-5	13	CASSPYITGAFYF	TGTGCCAGCAGCCCGTATATCACGGGAGCCTTTTACTTC
-	TRBV19	-	TRBJ1-2	14	CASSTRQKNYGYTF	TGTGCCAGTAGTACCAGACAGAAGAACTATGGCTACACCTTC
-	TRBV14	TRBD2	TRBJ2-7	12	CASSQDGGSRYF	TGTGCCAGCAGCCAAGATGGCGGGAGTCGGTACTTC
-	TRBV20-1	TRBD1	TRBJ1-1	16	CSARDLGDRGNTEAFF	TGCAGTGCTAGAGATCTGGGGGACAGGGGGAACACTGAAGCTTTCTTT
-	TRBV5-6	TRBD1	TRBJ1-5	16	CASSSIRDSRNQPQHF	TGTGCCAGCAGCTCTATACGGGACAGCCGCAATCAGCCCCAGCATTTT
-	TRBV7-2	TRBD1	TRBJ2-7	14	CASSHRQGPYEQYF	TGTGCCAGCAGCCACCGACAGGGACCCTACGAGCAGTACTTC
-	TRBV27	TRBD1	TRBJ1-2	18	CASRATFRDRGHNYGYTF	TGTGCCAGCAGGGCCACTTTCCGGGACAGGGGGCATAACTATGGCTACACCTTC
-	TRBV5-4	-	TRBJ2-1	15	CASSLGGPSYNEQFF	TGTGCCAGCAGCTTAGGCGGGCCTTCCTACAATGAGCAGTTCTTC
-	TRBV4-3	-	TRBJ2-3	15	CASSLRWGRTDTQYF	TGCGCCAGCAGCCTGCGATGGGGTAGGACAGATACGCAGTATTTT
-	TRBV20-1	TRBD2	TRBJ2-1	15	CSARDRTSGPDEQFF	TGCAGTGCTAGAGATCGGACTAGCGGGCCGGATGAGCAGTTCTTC
once	TRBV6-6	TRBD1	TRBJ1-5	15	CASRRVDRDDQPQHF	TGTGCCAGCAGAAGGGTGGACAGGGACGACCAGCCCCAGCATTTT
-	TRBV4-3	-	TRBJ2-3	15	CASSQGKAAQDTQYF	TGCGCCAGCAGCCAAGGTAAAGCGGCACAGGATACGCAGTATTTT
-	TRBV29-1	-	TRBJ1-4	12	CSARLTNEKLFF	TGCAGCGCCAGGTTAACTAATGAAAAACTGTTTTTT
-	TRBV28	TRBD2	TRBJ2-1	14	CASGKLAGYNEQFF	TGTGCCAGCGGAAAACTAGCGGGATACAATGAGCAGTTCTTC
-	TRBV7-6	TRBD1	TRBJ2-2	16	CASSARQGKNTGELFF	TGTGCCAGCAGCGCCCGACAGGGAAAGAACACCGGGGAGCTGTTTTTT
-	TRBV24-1	TRBD2	TRBJ2-1	14	CATSLAGGLGEQFF	TGTGCCACCTCACTAGCGGGAGGTTTAGGTGAGCAGTTCTTC
-	TRBV6-5	-	TRBJ1-6	13	CASTGQVNSPLHF	TGTGCCAGCACTGGGCAGGTCAATTCACCCCTCCACTTT
-	TRBV5-1	TRBD2	TRBJ2-7	13	CASSLGAGGPIDF	TGCGCCAGCAGCTTAGGAGCGGGAGGGCCGATAGACTTC
-	TRBV7-2	-	TRBJ1-6	14	CASSLYSEGSPLHF	TGTGCCAGTTCACTTTACAGTGAAGGATCACCCCTCCACTTT
once	TRBV9	-	TRBJ2-3	13	CASSWVGADTQYF	TGTGCCAGCAGTTGGGTAGGGGCAGATACGCAGTATTTT
-	TRBV5-1	-	TRBJ2-3	16	CASSLGGAPRTDTQYF	TGCGCCAGCAGCTTGGGTGGCGCCCCAAGGACAGATACGCAGTATTTT
-	TRBV3-1	-	TRBJ2-2	12	CASRLLPGELFF	TGTGCCAGCAGACTACTTCCCGGGGAGCTGTTTTTT
-	TRBV6-2/TRBV6-3	-	TRBJ2-7	13	CATEGGTTYEQYF	TGTGCCACCGAAGGGGGAACTACCTACGAGCAGTACTTC
-	TRBV20-1	-	TRBJ2-4	10	CSASQNIQYF	TGCAGTGCTAGTCAAAACATTCAGTACTTC
-	TRBV29-1	-	TRBJ2-3	13	CSVNGPSTDTQYF	TGCAGCGTTAACGGGCCTAGCACAGATACGCAGTATTTT
-	TRBV6-2/TRBV6-3	-	TRBJ1-6	14	CASLRAGGFSPLHF	TGTGCCAGTCTACGAGCGGGGGGATTTTCACCCCTCCACTTT
-	TRBV29-1	-	TRBJ1-3	13	CSVEGQVGNTIYF	TGCAGCGTTGAGGGACAAGTTGGAAACACCATATATTTT
once	TRBV20-1	-	TRBJ1-2	11	CSEAGAYGYTF	TGCAGTGAGGCAGGTGCCTATGGCTACACCTTC
-	TRBV20-1	-	TRBJ1-1	14	CSASRGAGNTEAFF	TGCAGTGCTAGTCGGGGGGCAGGGAACACTGAAGCTTTCTTT
-	TRBV20-1	-	TRBJ2-7	12	CSLSRGSGEQYF	TGCAGTCTCTCTAGGGGATCGGGCGAGCAGTACTTC
-	TRBV7-2	-	TRBJ1-2	14	CASSLKQGGYGYTF	TGTGCCAGCAGCTTAAAGCAGGGAGGCTATGGCTACACCTTC
once	TRBV5-6	-	TRBJ1-4	15	CASSLVLDSDEKLFF	TGTGCCAGCAGCTTGGTTTTGGACAGCGATGAAAAACTGTTTTTT
-	TRBV12-3/TRBV12-4	TRBD2	TRBJ2-3	16	CASRRLAGQVTDTQYF	TGTGCCAGCAGACGACTAGCGGGACAGGTCACAGATACGCAGTATTTT
-	TRBV6-2/TRBV6-3	-	TRBJ2-5	15	CASSGPTGVGETQYF	TGTGCCAGCAGTGGACCGACAGGTGTCGGGGAGACCCAGTACTTC
-	TRBV28	TRBD2	TRBJ2-3	15	CASSSGTSGSNTQYF	TGTGCCAGCAGTTCGGGGACTAGCGGGTCTAATACGCAGTATTTT
-	TRBV25-1	-	TRBJ2-5	17	CASSGDSGLMYQETQYF	TGTGCCAGCAGTGGGGATTCGGGACTTATGTACCAAGAGACCCAGTACTTC
-	TRBV2	-	TRBJ2-4	14	CASSEKRFRNIQYF	TGTGCCAGCAGTGAAAAAAGGTTCCGAAACATTCAGTACTTC
-	TRBV25-1	-	TRBJ2-7	11	CASRVAYEQYF	TGTGCCAGCAGAGTAGCCTACGAGCAGTACTTC
-	TRBV29-1	-	TRBJ1-1	16	CSVALQGGSKNTEAFF	TGCAGCGTTGCTCTACAGGGTGGAAGTAAGAACACTGAAGCTTTCTTT
-	TRBV7-2	TRBD2	TRBJ2-3	17	CASSLVWTSGGPDTQYF	TGTGCCAGCAGCTTAGTCTGGACTAGCGGGGGGCCCGATACGCAGTATTTT